These 19 T cell receptor beta chains were sequenced from one sample in a study of vaccination effects on CD4 cells after COVID-19. Libraries were prepared by immunoSEQ multiplex PCR; TCRdb keeps only in-frame clonotypes and omits some of them. The data hold under 60,000 clones, with approximately 70% observed a single time. Which antigens these TCRs recognize remains unknown. Once cultured for around 11 days, the cells underwent separation to obtain CD4+ T cells. Sequencing used CD4+ T cells from PBMCs cultured without peptide, obtained before COVID-19 vaccination. The origin of the receptors is a human donor who received a COVID-19 vaccine.

There are a few counts of this clone. The chain uses TRBV3-1 (or the pseudogene TRBV3-2) and TRBJ1-6; TRBD1 matches 8 bases. This CDR3 is 14 amino acids long. Germline loops: CDR1 LGHDT, CDR2 YNNKEL (reference sequence). V lost 1 base, J lost 8 bases, and 1 base stayed unmatched. The CDR3 nucleotides are TGTGCCAGCAGCCAAGGACAGGGGCATTCACCCCTCCACTTT. The encoded protein is CASSQGQGHSPLHF.

This clone was counted a few times. The chain recombines TRBV7-2 with TRBJ1-2, with TRBD1 matching 10 bases. The CDR3 runs 13 residues. J lost 5 bases, V lost 5 bases, and 2 bases had no gene match. The germline CDR1 and CDR2 sequences are SGHTA and FQGNSA. The CDR3 here is CASSQGQGYGYTF. DNA of the CDR3: TGTGCCAGCAGCCAGGGACAGGGGTATGGCTACACCTTC. Full variable domain (remainder filled in from reference TRBV7-2 and TRBJ1-2): GAGVSQSPSNKVTEKGKDVELRCDPISGHTALYWYRQSLGQGLEFLIYFQGNSAPDKSGLPSDRFSAERTGGSVSTLTIQRTQQEDSAVYLCASSQGQGYGYTFGSGTRLTVV.

CDR3 nucleotide sequence: TGTGCCAGCAGTGGATTGGACGGCTCACCCCTCCACTTT. Translated, it gives CASSGLDGSPLHF. The chain carries TRBV25-1 and TRBJ1-6; D gene uncertain. This CDR3 is built from 13 residues. Germline V CDR1 and CDR2: MGHDK, SYGVNS. V lost 4 bases and J 10 bases, leaving 11 bases between the germline ends.

The V call is TRBV18, the J call TRBJ2-2; 7 nucleotides line up with TRBD1. V shed 3 bases and J 1 base; nucleotides not matched to a gene: 5. CDR1 and CDR2 from the germline V gene are KGHSH and LQKENI. This CDR3 has 16 residues. For the CDR3, the DNA is TGTGCCAGCTCACCCTTACAGGGGTGGAACACCGGGGAGCTGTTTTTT. As protein: CASSPLQGWNTGELFF. Based on the CDR3 plus reference TRBV18 and TRBJ2-2, the full variable domain is NAGVMQNPRHLVRRRGQEARLRCSPMKGHSHVYWYRQLPEEGLKFMVYLQKENIIDESGMPKERFSAEFPKEGPSILRIQQVVRGDSAAYFCASSPLQGWNTGELFFGEGSRLTVL.

This chain uses TRBV21-1 with TRBJ1-1; no check of the table's D call, TRBD1, against the DNA was made. TRBV21-1 is a pseudogene. There are 14 residues in the CDR3. CDR3 in DNA: TGTGCCAGCAGCAAAAATAGACAGATCACTGAAGCTTTCTTT. As protein: CASSKNRQITEAFF.

The V and J genes are TRBV19 and TRBJ2-1; weak D call: TRBD2 (5 bases). With 5 bases removed from V and 7 bases from J, the gap between germline ends came to 18 bases. Germline V CDR1 and CDR2: LNHDA, SQIVND (reference sequence). The length of the CDR3 is 15 residues. CDR3: CASSLAGAAWNEQFF. The DNA for the CDR3 is TGTGCCAGTAGTCTAGCAGGAGCGGCTTGGAATGAGCAGTTCTTC.

A few counts support this clone. The V gene is TRBV30, the J gene TRBJ2-1, with TRBD1 as a possible D gene (5 bases). V lost 5 bases, J lost 14 bases, and 19 bases lay in between. The V gene's germline CDR1 is GTSNPN and CDR2 SVGIG (reference sequence). The CDR3 is 12 residues long. CDR3 protein: CAWDPDQGKKFF. CDR3 nucleotide sequence: TGTGCCTGGGACCCCGACCAGGGTAAGAAGTTCTTC.

Notes on this clone: Other DNA sequences in this sample translate to the same CDR3. This chain connects TRBV7-2 to TRBJ2-7; 7 bases map to TRBD1. V lost 3 bases, J lost 1 base, and 3 bases stayed unmatched. Germline CDR1 SGHTA, CDR2 FQGNSA. This CDR3 contains 14 residues. The CDR3 is CASSLGQSSYEQYF. The CDR3 nucleotides read TGTGCCAGCAGCTTGGGACAGAGTTCCTACGAGCAGTACTTC.

The chain carries TRBV29-1 and TRBJ1-5, with TRBD1 matching 7 bases. CDR3 length: 12 amino acids. CDR1 and CDR2 from the germline V gene are SQVTM and ANQGSEA. CDR3 protein: CSAGTDNQPQHF. The CDR3 coding sequence is TGCAGTGCCGGGACAGACAATCAGCCCCAGCATTTT.

This chain links TRBV19 with TRBJ1-6; D possibly corresponds to TRBD1 (5 bases). The CDR3 consists of 15 residues. Per the germline V gene, CDR1 is LNHDA and CDR2 is SQIVND (reference sequence). Trimming took off 3 bases at V and 3 bases at J, with 9 bases between the two ends. This CDR3 is CASSMDTIYNSPLHF. In DNA, the CDR3 is TGTGCCAGTAGTATGGACACCATCTATAATTCACCCCTCCACTTT.

The CDR3 coding sequence is TGTGCCAGCAGTCTCTACCTTACTAATCTCCAAGAGACCCAGTACTTC. The encoded protein is CASSLYLTNLQETQYF. The gene calls are TRBV3-1 (or the pseudogene TRBV3-2) and TRBJ2-5; the D is unclear. The germline CDR1 and CDR2 sequences are LGHDT and YNNKEL (reference sequence). The CDR3 sequence is 16 residues long. V lost 6 bases, J lost 1 base, and 18 bases lay in between.

The genes are TRBV6-6 and TRBJ1-1, with D perhaps TRBD1 (6 bases). V was trimmed by 7 bases and J by 7 bases, leaving 16 bases between them. The CDR3 has 13 amino acids. Germline CDR1 is MNHNY and CDR2 is SVGAGI (reference sequence). CDR3 nucleotides: TGTGCCAGCACCTGGGAGGGGGGAGGTGAAGCTTTCTTT. It yields the protein CASTWEGGGEAFF.

The chain employs TRBV12-3 or TRBV12-4 and TRBJ1-1; 9 bases agree with TRBD1. The CDR3 covers 12 residues. With 5 bases clipped from V and 10 bases from J, the junction kept 5 bases outside the gene matches. In nucleotides, the CDR3 is TGTGCCAGCAGTCCGAAGGACAGGGGAGCTTTCTTT. Protein: CASSPKDRGAFF.

This rearrangement joins TRBV6-5 to TRBJ1-5, with 8 bases that match TRBD1. This CDR3 comprises 15 residues. Germline-derived CDR1 and CDR2 are MNHEY and SVGAGI. The V segment lost 7 bases and the J segment 2 bases; nucleotides outside the gene matches: 7. The CDR3 region has the DNA TGTGCCAGCACTCTGGACAGGGTGGGCAATCAGCCCCAGCATTTT. This sequence encodes CASTLDRVGNQPQHF.

The V gene is TRBV7-6, the J gene TRBJ1-3; D is ambiguous. V shed 0 bases and J shed 0 bases, with 18 bases lying between them. Germline V gene sequence: CDR1 SGHVS, CDR2 FNYEAQ. The CDR3 extends over 19 amino acids. CDR3 DNA: TGTGCCAGCAGCTTAGCGTATAAGCAGGCCGCCTCCTCTGGAAACACCATATATTTT. It specifies CASSLAYKQAASSGNTIYF.

The CDR3 nucleotides read TGTGCCAGTAGTGGGGACAGGGGGAATGAAAAACTGTTTTTT. Its translation is CASSGDRGNEKLFF. This chain links TRBV19 with TRBJ1-4; 11 nucleotides match TRBD1. There are 14 residues in the CDR3. Germline CDR1 reads LNHDA; CDR2 reads SQIVND (reference sequence). Trimming removed 5 bases from V and 5 bases from J; junction bases left unmatched: 1.

The rearrangement uses TRBV7-8 and TRBJ2-7, with D possibly TRBD1 on 6 matching bases. Germline CDR1 is SGHVS and CDR2 is FQNEAQ. V was trimmed by 3 bases and J by 2 bases, leaving 11 bases between them. CDR3 length: 14 residues. For the CDR3, the DNA is TGTGCCAGCAGCTTTGCGACAGGCACCTACGAGCAGTACTTC. Translation gives CASSFATGTYEQYF.

The rearrangement uses TRBV18 and TRBJ1-5; a weak D match, TRBD1 (6 bases). This CDR3 region has 13 residues. V was clipped by 6 bases and J by 5 bases, with 11 bases between them. CDR1 is KGHSH, CDR2 LQKENI, per germline. In nucleotides, the CDR3 is TGTGCCAGCTCGAATGGGGGCTATCAGCCCCAGCATTTT. The encoded protein is CASSNGGYQPQHF.

This chain connects TRBV30 to TRBJ1-2, with 7 bases aligning to TRBD1. This CDR3 is built from 14 residues. Germline CDR1 is GTSNPN and CDR2 is SVGIG (reference sequence). The trim removed 4 bases at V and 8 bases at J, leaving 13 bases unmatched. The CDR3 is CAWKGDSPSGGYTF. The CDR3 DNA is TGTGCCTGGAAGGGGGACAGCCCCTCCGGGGGCTACACCTTC.